These T cell receptor beta chains were read from a single sample in a study of cytomegalovirus exposure and HLA in healthy donors. Clones were sequenced by immunoSEQ multiplex PCR, and TCRdb holds only the in-frame ones, with some missing. The sample has 150,000 to 200,000 clones; around three quarters are singletons. The sample consisted of PBMCs. These receptors were obtained from a woman younger than 45 in good health and CMV-seropositive. Both conserved end residues are part of each CDR3. Fields, in order: J gene, D gene, V gene, clone size, CDR3 protein, CDR3 DNA. A D gene is named only where the DNA matches it firmly. For some rows the clone size is stated as once, few or many, or as a class when expanded; others skip it.

>TRBJ2-5|.|TRBV6-1|.
CASSFGKQETQYF
TGTGCCAGCAGTTTCGGGAAACAAGAGACCCAGTACTTC
>TRBJ2-7|TRBD1|TRBV10-3|.
CATIDWDRGLYEQYF
TGTGCCACCATAGACTGGGACAGGGGTTTATACGAGCAGTACTTC
>TRBJ1-1|.|TRBV6-5|.
CASSYSYGISNTEAFF
TGTGCCAGCAGTTACTCGTACGGGATCTCGAACACTGAAGCTTTCTTT
>TRBJ1-3|TRBD1|TRBV28|.
CASSSPALTGTGGNTIYF
TGTGCCAGCAGCTCGCCCGCCCTGACTGGGACAGGGGGAAACACCATATATTTT
>TRBJ1-3|.|TRBV5-6|.
CASSLGVSGNTIYF
TGTGCCAGCAGCTTAGGGGTCTCTGGAAACACCATATATTTT
>TRBJ2-7|.|TRBV5-6|.
CASSLKQHEQYF
TGTGCCAGCAGCTTGAAACAGCACGAGCAGTACTTC
>TRBJ2-7|TRBD2|TRBV5-1|.
CASSLGTTTYEQYF
TGCGCCAGCAGCTTAGGGACTACCACCTACGAGCAGTACTTC
>TRBJ1-1|.|TRBV9|.
CASSGAGKEAFF
TGTGCCAGCAGCGGGGCCGGGAAGGAGGCTTTCTTT
>TRBJ2-3|TRBD1|TRBV5-6|few
CASRYGTGGITDTQYF
TGTGCCAGCAGGTATGGGACAGGGGGTATCACAGATACGCAGTATTTT
>TRBJ1-1|TRBD1|TRBV7-8|once
CASSLGQRNTEAFF
TGTGCCAGCAGCCTGGGACAGCGTAACACTGAAGCTTTCTTT
>TRBJ1-1|TRBD1|TRBV5-6|.
CASRGTGGFNTEAFF
TGTGCCAGCAGGGGGACAGGAGGATTTAACACTGAAGCTTTCTTT
>TRBJ1-2|.|TRBV6-5|.
CASSQDGQPGYTF
TGTGCCAGCAGCCAGGACGGACAGCCGGGCTACACCTTC
>TRBJ1-5|.|TRBV19|.
CASSITPDSRNQPQHF
TGTGCCAGTAGTATAACCCCCGACAGTCGCAATCAGCCCCAGCATTTT
>TRBJ1-2|.|TRBV19|.
CASRRRGYGYTF
TGTGCCAGTAGAAGAAGGGGCTATGGCTACACCTTC
>TRBJ1-2|TRBD1|TRBV2|.
CASSGDSGTGLAWEYGYTF
TGTGCCAGCAGTGGGGATTCCGGGACAGGGCTTGCCTGGGAATACGGCTACACCTTC
>TRBJ1-2|TRBD1|TRBV18|.
CASSPDRGNYGYTF
TGTGCCAGCTCACCCGACAGGGGCAACTATGGCTACACCTTC
>TRBJ2-3|TRBD2|TRBV5-1|.
CASSPMAGVDTQYF
TGCGCCAGCAGCCCTATGGCGGGAGTGGATACGCAGTATTTT